This entry features one T cell receptor (beta chain) sequence. This clonotype was observed at least ten times. Its antigen is unknown. No quality values exist for individual bases; no much larger clone is one base distant. All patients had node-negative disease on CT and PET/CT, and none had a history of other malignancies or prior chemotherapy or radiotherapy. At each of two time points, about 5.5 milliliters of peripheral venous blood were collected in EDTA tubes. PBMCs were isolated by Ficoll-Paque Plus density-gradient centrifugation. Right after collection, samples were placed at -80 degrees C and kept there until analysis. These data come from a study of prognosis after radiotherapy for stage I lung cancer (TCRdb year 2021). For context, the study as a whole: Between April 2018 and January 2019, over 15 patients with stage I NSCLC were enrolled in Nanjing, China. Around 13 patients presented with newly diagnosed primary stage I lung tumors, and about 5 carried oligometastatic NSCLC following surgical resection of the primary tumor. All patients were considered medically inoperable, owing to comorbidities in more than 10 and refusal of surgery in seven or eight. Ages in the cohort of roughly 13 men and a handful of women ranged from about 50 to 85 years, with a median of 74. More than ten patients had adenocarcinoma and about 7 had squamous cell carcinoma as the tumor histology. SBRT was delivered in 3 to 5 fractions with a biologically effective dose of at least 100 Gy, and image-guided IMRT or VMAT was used for delivery. Concurrent therapy was not administered to any patient alongside SBRT. Four of the 19 patients developed distant metastases after SBRT, at a median of approximately 7 months; the other 15 showed no significant progression. Peripheral blood TCR beta repertoires were profiled in stage I NSCLC patients before and after stereotactic body radiotherapy, and the study then linked these repertoires to distant failure. For each of the 20 or so patients, one blood sample was taken before SBRT and one after, so the study sequenced some 38 samples in total.

Two rounds of multiplex PCR on genomic DNA were used to amplify the TCR beta CDR3 region. In the first round of PCR, primers specific to each TRBV and TRBJ gene were used, and the primer sequences are filed in Chinese patent CN105087789A. Universal primers were used in the second PCR round. The Roche High Pure PCR Template Preparation Kit was used to extract genomic DNA from frozen PBMCs. Libraries were sequenced paired-end with 151 bp reads on an Illumina HiSeq 3000. Per the authors' processing: Raw reads lacking the multiplex PCR primer sequences were removed with CutAdapt. PEAR was used to merge high-quality paired reads into contigs. By alignment to reference sequences, MiXCR assigned TRB V, D and J gene segments to each contig. To remove sequencing errors, CDR3 sequences were clustered according to base quality and sequence similarity. Shannon entropy normalized by the natural log of productive TCR sequence number was used as the measure of diversity. To get clonality, Shannon entropy was divided by the natural log of the number of unique clonotypes, and that result was subtracted from one. Progression-free survival cut-offs for repertoire metrics were chosen using the Youden index of ROC curves, with analyses run in R 3.5.3. TCRdb passed the public sequencing reads through fastp at Q25 and MiXCR, retaining productive beta sequences. Each CDR3 protein appears once, grouped with its most common genes and DNA. The V and J calls were not made by the authors but by TCRdb's processing. Here the sample has approximately 23,000 distinct CDR3 sequences; around 40% occur a single time. Together, the top ten hold roughly three fifths of the sample.

Broader findings and caveats from the paper: Post-SBRT Shannon entropy and its change from baseline were lower in patients who developed distant metastases; baseline Shannon entropy was not associated with metastases. The study was limited by the small cohort and short follow-up, and independent validation of the study findings is required. No adjustment for multiple comparisons was applied to any of the reported P values. Differences in TRBV and TRBJ usage frequencies by metastasis status were reportedly observed in two V genes at baseline and in nine V and two J genes after SBRT. No determination of tumor specificity was made for expanded TCR clones. After SBRT, the number of unique TCR clones decreased (median about 9,900 before versus several thousand after; Wilcoxon paired P=0.011).

CDR1 and CDR2 (SNHLY, FYNNEI) derive from the germline V gene. The CDR3 has 15 amino acids, counting the end cysteine and phenylalanine. Just the 45-base CDR3 DNA is kept, in frame starting at base 1. The V and J ends are trimmed by 9 bases and 1 base, leaving 18 bases between them. The V and J segments used are TRBV2 and TRBJ1-2, with the D gene too uncertain to name. This sequence was found in a donor over 45 with non-small cell lung cancer. Sequences were derived from PBMCs, sampled before or after stereotactic body radiation therapy (not recorded which). In nucleotide form, the sequence is TGTGCCAGGCTATCATACAGCTCACTTAACTATGGCTACACCTTC. It is translated as CARLSYSSLNYGYTF.